The T cell receptor (beta chain) under discussion was sequenced for a study of cytomegalovirus exposure and HLA in healthy donors. This CDR3 comprises 18 residues. Trimming took 4 bases from V and 3 from J; bases not matched to a gene: 8. The germline gives CDR1 SGHRS, CDR2 YFSETQ. The study ran its PCR with 60 Vbeta and 13 Jbeta primers. Profiled with immunoSEQ multiplex PCR; TCRdb holds only in-frame clones, not every one. This sample yields approximately 130,000 clones, of which 76% are seen a single time; less than 2% belongs to the top ten. The TCR originated in a female donor in good health and CMV-seropositive. The sample consisted of PBMCs. The chain has TRBV5-1 and TRBJ2-1, with 15 bases lining up with TRBD2. The CDR3 region is CASSTGTSGRLIYNEQFF. The CDR3 DNA sequence: TGCGCCAGCAGCACAGGGACTAGCGGGAGGTTAATCTACAATGAGCAGTTCTTC.